This T cell receptor (beta chain) emerged from a study of cytomegalovirus exposure and HLA in healthy donors. Overall study findings and caveats: In a later analysis, specific HLA alleles were associated with 15,000 to 20,000 TCR beta sequences at a 0.05 false discovery rate. Cytomegalovirus-associated TCR beta chains were listed, numbering some 170.

Primers included in the PCR were 60 Vbeta and 13 Jbeta primers. Clones were read by immunoSEQ multiplex PCR, and TCRdb kept only the in-frame ones, dropping some. The table shows under 250,000 clones, with approximately 83% occurring only once. Remarks on this clone: Antigen unknown.

This sequence was found in a woman between 45 and 65 years old in good health and CMV-seropositive. Source material: PBMCs.

This chain's CDR3 is CASSLGGAGYNEKLFF. The CDR3 DNA reads as TGCGCCAGCAGCTTGGGTGGCGCAGGGTATAATGAAAAACTGTTTTTT. V gene TRBV5-1 combines with J gene TRBJ1-4, with D possibly being TRBD1 (5 bases). V gave up 0 bases and J gave up 4 bases, with 13 bases separating them. The CDR3 runs 16 residues. Germline values: CDR1 SGHRS, CDR2 YFSETQ.